The 21 T cell receptor beta chains given below trace back to one sample, sequenced in a study of cytomegalovirus exposure and HLA in healthy donors. The primer mix had 60 Vbeta and 13 Jbeta primers. The data were produced by immunoSEQ multiplex PCR, yet TCRdb's version contains in-frame clones alone and is incomplete. The clone table shows roughly 220,000 clones, with the ten largest holding about 1.1%. The sequenced sample was PBMCs. These TCRs come from a girl aged 2 to 10 in good health and CMV-seropositive.

The chain couples TRBV27 to TRBJ2-6; 7 positions agree with TRBD1. Germline V gene data show CDR1 as MNHEY and CDR2 as SMNVEV (reference sequence). The CDR3 totals 14 residues. The ends lost 7 bases at V and 4 bases at J; junction bases unmatched: 4. The CDR3 DNA sequence: TGTGCCAGCACCCCACAGGGGGGGGCCAACGTCCTGACTTTC. It specifies CASTPQGGANVLTF.

This rearrangement joins TRBV5-1 to TRBJ1-2; TRBD1 matches 10 bases. Germline lookup yields CDR1 SGHRS and CDR2 YFSETQ. Losses at the gene ends were 4 bases for V and 0 bases for J; bases not matched to a gene: 3. CDR3 length: 15 amino acids. DNA for the CDR3: TGCGCCAGCAGCCCAGGGACAGGGGCTAACTATGGCTACACCTTC. Residues: CASSPGTGANYGYTF.

V is TRBV5-5 and J is TRBJ2-1; 8 bases map to TRBD1. Germline CDR1 SGHKS, CDR2 YYEKEE (reference sequence). The J segment lost 0 bases and the V segment lost 3 bases, leaving 5 bases of the junction unmatched. The CDR3 consists of 16 residues. The CDR3 region is CASSSWGTGSYNEQFF. The CDR3 DNA reads as TGTGCCAGCAGCTCGTGGGGGACAGGCTCCTACAATGAGCAGTTCTTC. The entire variable domain, with the rest obtained from reference TRBV5-5 and TRBJ2-1, is as follows: DAGVTQSPTHLIKTRGQQVTLRCSPISGHKSVSWYQQVLGQGPQFIFQYYEKEERGRGNFPDRFSARQFPNYSSELNVNALLLGDSALYLCASSSWGTGSYNEQFFGPGTRLTVL.

The J gene is TRBJ2-5, the V gene TRBV7-2; D remains ambiguous. CDR1 and CDR2 from the germline V gene are SGHTA and FQGNSA. The CDR3 covers 12 residues. V lost 5 bases and J 0 bases, leaving 4 bases between the germline ends. CDR3 sequence reads: CASSLYQETQYF. CDR3 DNA sequence: TGTGCCAGCAGCCTGTACCAAGAGACCCAGTACTTC. The full variable domain, its missing parts supplied by reference TRBV7-2 and TRBJ2-5, is GAGVSQSPSNKVTEKGKDVELRCDPISGHTALYWYRQSLGQGLEFLIYFQGNSAPDKSGLPSDRFSAERTGGSVSTLTIQRTQQEDSAVYLCASSLYQETQYFGPGTRLLVL.

The genes are TRBV5-1 and TRBJ2-7, with TRBD2 as a possible D gene (5 bases). V lost 0 bases, J lost 4 bases, and 14 bases lay in between. The CDR3 has 15 residues. Germline CDR1 is SGHRS and CDR2 is YFSETQ. CDR3 region: CASSLDRGLDYEQYF. The CDR3, as DNA: TGCGCCAGCAGCTTGGATCGGGGTTTGGATTACGAGCAGTACTTC.

This chain joins TRBV28 and TRBJ1-2; 7 positions agree with TRBD1. Trimming removed 6 bases from V and 3 bases from J; junction bases left unmatched: 1. The CDR3 extends over 12 amino acids. Germline values: CDR1 MDHEN, CDR2 SYDVKM. Here the CDR3 reads CASSGQDYGYTF. The CDR3 DNA reads as TGTGCCAGCAGCGGACAGGACTATGGCTACACCTTC.

The rearrangement links TRBV5-6 to TRBJ1-4; no clear D gene. Germline assignment: CDR1 SGHDT and CDR2 YYEEEE. The CDR3 spans 16 residues. With 0 bases removed from V and 3 bases from J, the gap between germline ends came to 12 bases. DNA for the CDR3: TGTGCCAGCAGCTTGGAGCCCCGTACGGCTAATGAAAAACTGTTTTTT. Amino acid sequence: CASSLEPRTANEKLFF.

V is TRBV29-1 and J is TRBJ1-1; D remains unclear. The germline V and J ends were trimmed by 4 bases and 3 bases, with 3 bases remaining between them. The CDR3 is 10 amino acids. CDR1 is SQVTM and CDR2 is ANQGSEA in the germline V gene. The CDR3 sequence is CSVVDTEAFF. CDR3 sequence (DNA): TGCAGCGTTGTAGACACTGAAGCTTTCTTT. The full variable domain, in which reference TRBV29-1 and TRBJ1-1 provide the parts outside the CDR3, is SAVISQKPSRDICQRGTSLTIQCQVDSQVTMMFWYRQQPGQSLTLIATANQGSEATYESGFVIDKFPISRPNLTFSTLTVSNMSPEDSSIYLCSVVDTEAFFGQGTRLTVV.

The chain has TRBV7-2 and TRBJ2-7, with D perhaps TRBD2 (6 bases). Germline V gene lookup returns CDR1 SGHTA and CDR2 FQGNSA. V gave up 5 bases and J gave up 2 bases, with 19 bases separating them. This CDR3 region has 16 residues. CDR3 sequence reads: CASSTPLKGGAYEQYF. For the CDR3, the DNA is TGTGCCAGCAGCACCCCCTTAAAGGGAGGCGCCTACGAGCAGTACTTC. Filled out from reference TRBV7-2 and TRBJ2-7, the complete variable domain reads GAGVSQSPSNKVTEKGKDVELRCDPISGHTALYWYRQSLGQGLEFLIYFQGNSAPDKSGLPSDRFSAERTGGSVSTLTIQRTQQEDSAVYLCASSTPLKGGAYEQYFGPGTRLTVT.

The gene calls are TRBV5-1 and TRBJ1-1; 8 nucleotides agree with TRBD1. The germline gives CDR1 SGHRS, CDR2 YFSETQ. CDR3 length: 19 amino acids. The V segment lost 4 bases and the J segment 2 bases; nucleotides outside the gene matches: 19. The CDR3 reads CASSLWGAGQDIINTEAFF. Written as DNA, the CDR3 is TGCGCCAGCAGCCTGTGGGGGGCGGGACAGGACATAATTAACACTGAAGCTTTCTTT. Full variable domain (remainder filled in from reference TRBV5-1 and TRBJ1-1): KAGVTQTPRYLIKTRGQQVTLSCSPISGHRSVSWYQQTPGQGLQFLFEYFSETQRNKGNFPGRFSGRQFSNSRSEMNVSTLELGDSALYLCASSLWGAGQDIINTEAFFGQGTRLTVV.

Regarding this clone: The same CDR3 also results from other DNA sequences found in this sample. The gene calls are TRBV27 and TRBJ2-1, with D maybe TRBD1 (5 bases). CDR1 and CDR2 (germline): MNHEY, SMNVEV (reference sequence). The CDR3 has 17 residues. Trimming shortened V by 6 bases and J by 0 bases, and 18 bases separated the two germline ends. The CDR3: CASSRQTTTNSYNEQFF. DNA of the CDR3: TGTGCCAGCAGCCGACAGACCACCACTAACTCCTACAATGAGCAGTTCTTC.

To note about this clone: One end of the junction varies from germline; a read error may be responsible. The chain couples TRBV29-1 to TRBJ2-2; possible D gene TRBD2, 6 bases. CDR1 and CDR2 from the germline V gene are SQVTM and ANQGSEA. This CDR3 spans 11 amino acids. DNA for the CDR3: TGCAGCGTGCGGGGCACCGGGGAGCTGCTTTTT. Translation: CSVRGTGELLF.

The chain combines TRBV19 with TRBJ2-3; 8 bases fit TRBD2. V trimming: 4 bases; J trimming: 3 bases; junction bases outside the gene matches: 6. Germline CDR1 LNHDA, CDR2 SQIVND (reference sequence). The CDR3 is 15 residues long. The CDR3 sequence: CASSTRGRFTDTQYF. For the CDR3, the DNA is TGTGCCAGTAGTACTCGCGGGAGGTTTACAGATACGCAGTATTTT.

This chain connects TRBV6-1 to TRBJ2-3, with 7 bases lining up with TRBD2. The V and J ends lost 4 bases and 6 bases, in that order; junction bases with no gene match: 16. Germline CDR1 reads MNHNS; CDR2 reads SASEGT. The CDR3 extends over 17 amino acids. The chain's CDR3 is CASSVRLADPRRDTQYF. As DNA, the CDR3 is TGTGCCAGCAGTGTTAGGCTAGCGGATCCCCGGCGGGATACGCAGTATTTT.

The rearrangement joins TRBV25-1 to TRBJ2-5; D not resolved. V was trimmed by 3 bases and J by 3 bases, leaving 20 bases between them. Germline assignment: CDR1 MGHDK and CDR2 SYGVNS. The CDR3 loop spans 17 amino acids. CDR3 residues: CASSEIQTIGLKETQYF. The CDR3, as DNA: TGTGCCAGCAGTGAGATACAGACCATTGGGCTTAAAGAGACCCAGTACTTC.

The rearrangement links TRBV29-1 to TRBJ2-3; 9 bases line up with TRBD1. This CDR3 spans 13 amino acids. Germline loops: CDR1 SQVTM, CDR2 ANQGSEA. Trimming took 8 bases from V and 5 from J; bases not matched to a gene: 8. CDR3 sequence reads: CSFSGQGVDTQYF. The CDR3 DNA reads as TGCAGCTTCTCGGGACAGGGAGTAGATACGCAGTATTTT.

The V and J genes are TRBV5-1 and TRBJ1-1; D is perhaps TRBD1 (5 bases). The V end was cut by 6 bases, the J end by 1 base, with 13 bases between. CDR1 is SGHRS and CDR2 is YFSETQ in the germline V gene. The CDR3 contains 14 residues. CDR3 in amino acids: CASMSGGGNTEAFF. As DNA, the CDR3 is TGCGCCAGCATGTCCGGGGGGGGGAACACTGAAGCTTTCTTT. Combining the CDR3 with reference TRBV5-1 and TRBJ1-1 gives the whole variable domain KAGVTQTPRYLIKTRGQQVTLSCSPISGHRSVSWYQQTPGQGLQFLFEYFSETQRNKGNFPGRFSGRQFSNSRSEMNVSTLELGDSALYLCASMSGGGNTEAFFGQGTRLTVV.

V and J are TRBV15 and TRBJ2-1; 10 nucleotides line up with TRBD2. The ends lost 1 base at V and 5 bases at J; junction bases unmatched: 5. The CDR3 length is 16 residues. The germline V gene encodes CDR1 LNHNV and CDR2 YYDKDF (reference sequence). The CDR3 loop is CATSRVQREGDNEQFF. In DNA form, the CDR3 reads TGTGCCACCAGCAGAGTTCAGCGGGAGGGAGACAATGAGCAGTTCTTC. Full variable domain (missing parts from reference TRBV15 and TRBJ2-1): DAMVIQNPRYQVTQFGKPVTLSCSQTLNHNVMYWYQQKSSQAPKLLFHYYDKDFNNEADTPDNFQSRRPNTSFCFLDIRSPGLGDTAMYLCATSRVQREGDNEQFFGPGTRLTVL.

The chain couples TRBV5-1 to TRBJ1-3, with TRBD1 as a possible D gene (6 bases). The CDR3 extends over 16 amino acids. Trimming shortened V by 0 bases and J by 0 bases, and 10 bases separated the two germline ends. CDR1 and CDR2 from the germline V gene are SGHRS and YFSETQ. The CDR3, as DNA: TGCGCCAGCAGCTTGGGACAGGCAAGCTCTGGAAACACCATATATTTT. Residues: CASSLGQASSGNTIYF.

This chain joins TRBV5-8 and TRBJ2-3; 14 nucleotides align to TRBD2. Looked up from germline, CDR1 is SGHTS and CDR2 is YDEGEE. The CDR3 covers 17 residues. V gave up 4 bases and J gave up 5 bases; unmatched junction bases: 9. This chain's CDR3 is CASSDGTSGSREDTQYF. The CDR3 DNA follows: TGTGCCAGCAGCGATGGGACTAGCGGGAGTAGAGAAGATACGCAGTATTTT.

This chain uses TRBV28 with TRBJ1-1; D unresolved. Germline lookup yields CDR1 MDHEN and CDR2 SYDVKM. V dropped 2 bases and J dropped 1 base, with 8 bases sitting between them. The CDR3 runs 14 residues. CDR3 in amino acids: CASSLKSRNTEAFF. Here the CDR3 DNA reads TGTGCCAGCAGTTTAAAAAGCCGGAACACTGAAGCTTTCTTT.